This record concerns one T cell receptor beta chain sequence. Its antigen is still unknown. The data belong to a study of PD-1 blockade in classical Hodgkin lymphoma. Overall study findings and caveats: Nothing has yet pinned down what causes the repertoire differences, possibly disease activity or prior therapy.

Time point noted: newly diagnosed, previously untreated cHL patient sample. Some clones are missing from TCRdb's copy, which holds only in-frame ones; the method was immunoSEQ multiplex PCR. The sample carries 20,000 to 25,000 clones, 94% recorded once. Between the trimmed V and J ends, which lost 4 bases and 1 base, there was a span of 20 bases. There are 17 residues in the CDR3. Germline CDR1 is MNHNS and CDR2 is SASEGT. The receptor comes from a human donor with classical Hodgkin lymphoma. The sample consisted of peripheral blood mononuclear cells (PBMCs). The chain recombines TRBV6-1 with TRBJ2-7; tentative D call: TRBD2 (6 bases). The CDR3 DNA reads TGTGCCAGCAGTGTGCAGGCGGGACCGCGGCAATCCTACGAGCAGTACTTC. Translating gives CASSVQAGPRQSYEQYF.